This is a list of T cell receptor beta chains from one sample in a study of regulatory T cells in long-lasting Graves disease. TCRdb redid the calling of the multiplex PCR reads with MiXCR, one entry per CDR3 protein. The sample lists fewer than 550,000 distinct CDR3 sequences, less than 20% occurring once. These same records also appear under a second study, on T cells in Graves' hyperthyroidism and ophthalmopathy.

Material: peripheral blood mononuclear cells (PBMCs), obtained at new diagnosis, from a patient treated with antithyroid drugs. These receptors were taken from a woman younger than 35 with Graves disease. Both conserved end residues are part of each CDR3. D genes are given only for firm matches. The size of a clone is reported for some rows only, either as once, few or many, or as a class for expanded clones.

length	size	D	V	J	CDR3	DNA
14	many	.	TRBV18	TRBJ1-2	CASSPQDTAYGYTF	TGTGCCAGCTCACCACAAGATACTGCCTATGGCTACACCTTC
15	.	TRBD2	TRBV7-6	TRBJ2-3	CASSPIAGGPDTQYF	TGTGCCAGCAGCCCCATAGCGGGAGGCCCAGATACGCAGTATTTT
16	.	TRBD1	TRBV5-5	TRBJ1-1	CASSHTTGAGNTEAFF	TGTGCCAGCAGCCACACCACAGGGGCGGGGAACACTGAAGCTTTCTTT
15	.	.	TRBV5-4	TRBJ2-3	CASSLDGTPEDTQYF	TGTGCCAGCAGCTTAGACGGGACGCCGGAAGATACGCAGTATTTT
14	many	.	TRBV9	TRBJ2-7	CASSVESGFYEQYF	TGTGCCAGCAGCGTAGAATCGGGATTCTACGAGCAGTACTTC
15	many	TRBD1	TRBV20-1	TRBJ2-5	CSARNGQGDPETQYF	TGCAGTGCTAGAAACGGACAGGGTGATCCAGAGACCCAGTACTTC
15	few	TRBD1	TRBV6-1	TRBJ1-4	CASSPVDRDNEKLFF	TGTGCCAGCAGCCCAGTGGACAGGGATAATGAAAAACTGTTTTTT
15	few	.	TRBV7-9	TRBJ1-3	CASSSTDSSGNTIYF	TGTGCCAGCAGCTCCACCGACAGCTCTGGAAACACCATATATTTT
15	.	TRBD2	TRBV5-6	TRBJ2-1	CASRVAGGPDNEQFF	TGTGCCAGCAGGGTTGCGGGAGGGCCCGACAATGAGCAGTTCTTC
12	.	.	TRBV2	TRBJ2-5	CASSVGRETQYF	TGTGCCAGCAGTGTGGGACGTGAGACCCAGTACTTC
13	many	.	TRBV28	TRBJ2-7	CASSFGVTYEQYF	TGTGCCAGCAGTTTTGGCGTCACCTACGAGCAGTACTTC
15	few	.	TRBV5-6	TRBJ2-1	CASSSGMNSYNEQFF	TGTGCCAGCAGCTCGGGGATGAACTCCTACAATGAGCAGTTCTTC
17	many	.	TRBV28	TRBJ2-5	CASSSRAQTVSQETQYF	TGTGCCAGCAGTTCCCGTGCCCAGACAGTTAGTCAAGAGACCCAGTACTTC
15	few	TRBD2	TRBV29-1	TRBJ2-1	CSATAGTSVYNEQFF	TGCAGCGCCACGGCCGGGACTAGCGTTTACAATGAGCAGTTCTTC
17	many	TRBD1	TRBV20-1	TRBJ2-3	CSARDLGTGGFADTQYF	TGCAGTGCTAGAGATCTTGGGACAGGGGGTTTCGCAGATACGCAGTATTTT
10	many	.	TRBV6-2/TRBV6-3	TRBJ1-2	CASPKGGYTF	TGTGCCAGCCCCAAAGGGGGCTACACCTTC
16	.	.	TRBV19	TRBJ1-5	CASRSGTPYSNQPQHF	TGTGCGAGCAGATCCGGGACACCTTATAGCAATCAGCCCCAGCATTTT
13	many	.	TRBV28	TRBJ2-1	CASSYGQHNEQFF	TGTGCCAGCAGTTATGGACAGCACAATGAGCAGTTCTTC
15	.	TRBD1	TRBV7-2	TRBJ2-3	CASSSVGGPADTQYF	TGTGCCAGCAGCTCAGTAGGGGGCCCCGCAGATACGCAGTATTTT
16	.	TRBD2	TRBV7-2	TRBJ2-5	CASSNPGLAGVETQYF	TGTGCCAGCAGCAACCCCGGGCTAGCGGGAGTTGAGACCCAGTACTTC
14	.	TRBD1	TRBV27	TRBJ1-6	CASTLGTANSPLHF	TGTGCCAGCACCCTCGGGACAGCCAATTCACCCCTCCACTTT
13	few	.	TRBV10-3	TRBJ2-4	CATAGVPKNIQYF	TGTGCCACCGCAGGGGTTCCCAAAAACATTCAGTACTTC
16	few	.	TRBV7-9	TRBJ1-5	CASSLGGEDSNQPQHF	TGTGCCAGCAGCTTAGGTGGAGAGGATAGCAATCAGCCCCAGCATTTT
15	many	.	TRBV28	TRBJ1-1	CASTSGRKMNTEAFF	TGTGCCAGCACTTCAGGACGGAAGATGAACACTGAAGCTTTCTTT
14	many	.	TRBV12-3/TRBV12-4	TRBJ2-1	CASSIILGYNEQFF	TGTGCCAGCAGTATTATCCTAGGATACAATGAGCAGTTCTTC
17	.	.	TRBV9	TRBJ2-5	CASSVGGRSSDQETQYF	TGTGCCAGCAGCGTAGGGGGTCGTTCTAGCGACCAAGAGACCCAGTACTTC
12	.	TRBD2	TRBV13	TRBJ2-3	CASSPITGGQYF	TGTGCCAGCAGCCCCATTACGGGGGGGCAGTATTTT
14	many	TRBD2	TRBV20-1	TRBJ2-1	CSAGGTRSYNEQFF	TGCAGTGCGGGGGGGACTCGTTCCTACAATGAGCAGTTCTTC
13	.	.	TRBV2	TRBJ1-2	CASIEGGASGYTF	TGTGCCAGCATTGAGGGGGGCGCGTCGGGCTACACCTTC
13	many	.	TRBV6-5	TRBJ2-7	CASSYLPNYEQYF	TGTGCCAGCAGTTATCTCCCCAACTACGAGCAGTACTTC
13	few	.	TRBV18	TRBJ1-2	CASSPGGQYGYTF	TGTGCCAGCTCACCAGGGGGCCAGTATGGCTACACCTTC
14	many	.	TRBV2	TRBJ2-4	CASSEGTLGNIQYF	TGTGCCAGCAGTGAAGGAACTCTCGGAAACATTCAGTACTTC
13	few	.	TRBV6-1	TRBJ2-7	CASSNGQTYEQYF	TGTGCCAGCAGCAACGGACAGACCTACGAGCAGTACTTC
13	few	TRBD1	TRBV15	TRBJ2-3	CATSRDPTGTQYF	TGTGCCACCAGCAGAGACCCGACAGGGACGCAGTATTTT
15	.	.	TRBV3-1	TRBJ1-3	CASSQGNQAGNTIYF	TGTGCCAGCAGCCAAGGGAACCAGGCTGGAAACACCATATATTTT
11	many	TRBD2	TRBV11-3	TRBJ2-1	CASSLAGRVFF	TGTGCCAGCAGCTTAGCCGGGAGGGTGTTCTTC
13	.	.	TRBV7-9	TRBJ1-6	CASSLDGDSPLHF	TGTGCCAGCAGCTTAGACGGGGATTCACCCCTCCACTTT
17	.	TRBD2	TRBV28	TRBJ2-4	CAGATGTSGIAKNIQYF	TGTGCCGGAGCCACCGGGACTAGCGGGATAGCCAAAAACATTCAGTACTTC
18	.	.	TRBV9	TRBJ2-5	CASSVGPPRRGPRETQYF	TGTGCCAGCAGCGTAGGTCCCCCAAGAAGGGGACCGAGGGAGACCCAGTACTTC
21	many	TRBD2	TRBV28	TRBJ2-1	CASSHPLLTSGRSGIYNEQFF	TGTGCCAGCAGTCACCCCCTCCTGACTAGCGGGAGGTCTGGGATCTACAATGAGCAGTTCTTC
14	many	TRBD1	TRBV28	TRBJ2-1	CASSLTGGWDEQFF	TGTGCCAGCAGTTTGACAGGGGGCTGGGATGAACAGTTCTTC
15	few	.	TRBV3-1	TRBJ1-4	CASSVEGSPGEKLFF	TGTGCCAGCAGCGTAGAGGGTAGCCCTGGTGAAAAACTGTTTTTT
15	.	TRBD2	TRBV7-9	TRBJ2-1	CASSPGLVEGNEQFF	TGTGCCAGCAGTCCGGGACTAGTGGAGGGCAATGAGCAGTTCTTC
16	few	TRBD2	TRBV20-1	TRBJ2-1	CSAFTLLAGGNNEQFF	TGCAGTGCTTTCACTCTACTAGCGGGAGGGAACAATGAGCAGTTCTTC
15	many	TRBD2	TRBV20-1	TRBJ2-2	CSATGLAGVSGELFF	TGCAGTGCTACCGGACTAGCGGGAGTTTCCGGGGAGCTGTTTTTT
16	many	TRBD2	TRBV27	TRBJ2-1	CASSLYSGSSYNEQFF	TGTGCCAGCAGTTTATATAGCGGGAGCTCCTACAATGAGCAGTTCTTC
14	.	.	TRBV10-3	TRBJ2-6	CAISENSGANVLTF	TGTGCCATCAGCGAGAACTCTGGGGCCAACGTCCTGACTTTC
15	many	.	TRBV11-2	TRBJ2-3	CASSKDPGSTDTQYF	TGTGCCAGCAGCAAAGACCCCGGGAGTACAGATACGCAGTATTTT
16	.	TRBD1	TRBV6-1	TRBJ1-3	CASSRNRDRVRNTIYF	TGTGCCAGCAGCCGGAACCGGGACAGGGTTCGAAACACCATATATTTT
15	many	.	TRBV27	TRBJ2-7	CASSLYGGSSYEQYF	TGTGCCAGCAGTTTGTATGGAGGGAGCTCCTACGAGCAGTACTTC
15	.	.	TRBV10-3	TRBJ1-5	CAISPGGEIGQPQHF	TGTGCCATCTCCCCGGGGGGCGAAATCGGACAGCCCCAGCATTTT
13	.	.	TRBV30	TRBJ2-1	CAWSVDSYNEQFF	TGTGCCTGGAGTGTGGACAGTTACAATGAGCAGTTCTTC
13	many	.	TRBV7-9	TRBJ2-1	CASSLELAYEQFF	TGTGCCAGCAGCTTAGAACTAGCCTATGAGCAGTTCTTC
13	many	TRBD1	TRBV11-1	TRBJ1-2	CASSRQGNYGYTF	TGTGCCAGCAGCAGACAGGGGAACTATGGCTACACCTTC
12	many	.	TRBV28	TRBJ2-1	CASRERVSEQFF	TGTGCCAGCAGGGAGAGAGTATCTGAGCAGTTCTTC
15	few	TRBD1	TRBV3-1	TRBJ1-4	CASSPTGTGNEKLFF	TGTGCCAGCAGCCCAACCGGGACAGGCAATGAAAAACTGTTTTTT
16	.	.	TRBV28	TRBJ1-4	CASSPSPRATNEKLFF	TGTGCCAGCAGCCCCTCTCCCCGTGCAACTAATGAAAAACTGTTTTTT
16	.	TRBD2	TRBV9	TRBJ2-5	CASSVVGTSGLETQYF	TGTGCCAGCAGCGTAGTTGGGACTAGCGGGCTTGAGACCCAGTACTTC
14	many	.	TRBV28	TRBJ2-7	CASSFPALSYEQYF	TGTGCCAGCAGTTTCCCAGCTCTTTCCTACGAGCAGTACTTC
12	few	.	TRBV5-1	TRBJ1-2	CASSGDSAGYTF	TGCGCCAGCAGCGGGGACTCGGCTGGCTACACCTTC